The rows below give T cell receptor beta chains drawn from one sample of a study of human T cells and chemical hapten exposure. TCRdb itself ran the RACE reads through MiXCR, one entry per CDR3 protein. The sample shows tens of thousands of distinct CDR3 sequences, more than 6% of them seen only once. Material: whole blood, obtained in connection with sensitization to the hapten diphenylcyclopropenone (DPC). These receptors were collected from a woman in her 30s with alopecia areata. Some clones in this sample may be carry-over from other donors' samples. CDR3s include the opening cysteine and the closing phenylalanine or tryptophan. The order of the fields is D gene, V gene, clone size, J gene, CDR3 DNA, CDR3 protein. A D gene is named only where the DNA matches it firmly. Clone size, where shown, is once, few, many, or a class for clones that have expanded.

-	TRBV29-1	-	TRBJ2-7	TGCAGCGTTGTGGAGGGTTGGTCCTACGAGCAGTACTTC	CSVVEGWSYEQYF
-	TRBV9	many	TRBJ2-7	TGTGCCAGCAGCCCCAGGAAGTCCTCCTACGAGCAGTACTTC	CASSPRKSSYEQYF
-	TRBV28	-	TRBJ2-7	TGTGCCAGCAGCCTGACAGGAATCTCCTACGAGCAGTACTTC	CASSLTGISYEQYF
TRBD2	TRBV7-2	few	TRBJ2-7	TGTGCCAGCAGCTTAGCCCTCGGGGGGGGCATTATGTACGAGCAGTACTTC	CASSLALGGGIMYEQYF
-	TRBV7-2	few	TRBJ2-3	TGTGCCAGCAGTTTAGATCGGACATTTACGCAGTATTTT	CASSLDRTFTQYF
-	TRBV19	few	TRBJ2-1	TGTGCCAGTAGCTGGTACAATGAGCAGTTCTTC	CASSWYNEQFF
-	TRBV11-2	many	TRBJ2-3	TGTGCCAGCAGCTTTGACAGGACTAGCACAGATACGCAGTATTTT	CASSFDRTSTDTQYF
-	TRBV9	many	TRBJ1-3	TGTGCCAGCAGCGTTGGACAGCCTGATGGAAACACCATATATTTT	CASSVGQPDGNTIYF
-	TRBV4-2	many	TRBJ1-4	TGTGCCAGCAGCCAAGACCTAGGGCGCGAAAAACTGTTTTTT	CASSQDLGREKLFF
-	TRBV20-1	many	TRBJ2-5	TGCAGTGCTAGAGATCCGGGGGCCCGTGAGACCCAGTACTTC	CSARDPGARETQYF
-	TRBV7-6	few	TRBJ1-2	TGTGCCAGCAGCTTACGGGGCGGAGGGGATGGCTACACCTTC	CASSLRGGGDGYTF
-	TRBV12-3/TRBV12-4	many	TRBJ1-2	TGTGCCAGCAGCGACAGAGATTCTAACTATGGCTACACCTTC	CASSDRDSNYGYTF
-	TRBV7-2	many	TRBJ2-1	TGTGCCAGCAGCTTACAGGGCGGGGCGAGCTACAATGAGCAGTTCTTC	CASSLQGGASYNEQFF
-	TRBV5-5	-	TRBJ1-4	TGTGCCAGCAGCGGACTCGCAACTAATGAAAAACTGTTTTTT	CASSGLATNEKLFF
-	TRBV19	many	TRBJ1-5	TGTGCCAGTAGTTTGACGGGGATTAGCAATCAGCCCCAGCATTTT	CASSLTGISNQPQHF
TRBD1	TRBV5-1	-	TRBJ2-3	TGCGCCAGCACCCACCCGACAGGGATTTCGGTCGATACGCAGTATTTT	CASTHPTGISVDTQYF